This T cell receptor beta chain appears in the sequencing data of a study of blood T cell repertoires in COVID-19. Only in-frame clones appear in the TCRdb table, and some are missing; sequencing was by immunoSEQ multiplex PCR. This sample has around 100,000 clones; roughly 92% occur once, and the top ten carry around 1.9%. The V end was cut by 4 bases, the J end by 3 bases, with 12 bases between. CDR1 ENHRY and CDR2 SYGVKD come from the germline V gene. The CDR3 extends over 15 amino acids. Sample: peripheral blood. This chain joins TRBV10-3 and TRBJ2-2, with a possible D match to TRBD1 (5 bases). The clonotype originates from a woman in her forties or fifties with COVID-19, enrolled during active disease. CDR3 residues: CAISGGRADTGELFF. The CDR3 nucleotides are TGTGCCATCAGTGGGGGCAGGGCGGACACCGGGGAGCTGTTTTTT.